The 27 T cell receptor beta chains given below trace back to one sample, sequenced in a study of blood T cell repertoires in COVID-19 (dated by TCRdb to the early 2020s). Libraries were built with the immunoSEQ multiplex PCR assay. TCRdb limited this immuneACCESS table to in-frame rearrangements with V and J called. A share of clones is missing; checked studies link under half to unresolved V genes, and the rest is unexplained. Across this sample there are under 130,000 clones, with 81% seen only once. The leading ten clones occupy 8.5% to 9.5% of the sample. The sequencing input was peripheral blood. The receptors here all came from a woman in her 70s with acute or convalescent COVID-19.

On this clone itself: Mismatch with germline at one junction end may stem from a read error. The chain employs TRBV5-1 and TRBJ1-4; the match to TRBD1 covers 9 bases. Germline CDR1 is SGHRS and CDR2 is YFSETQ. This CDR3 comprises 13 residues. In nucleotides, the CDR3 is TGCGCCAGCAGCTTGTTCGGGGACCGGGACAGGGTTTTT. As protein: CASSLFGDRDRVF.

The CDR3 DNA is TGTGCCAGCAGTTTATATCCAGGGGATCACTATGGCTACACCTTC. It yields the protein CASSLYPGDHYGYTF. The chain uses TRBV28 and TRBJ1-2; D perhaps matches TRBD1 (6 bases). CDR1 and CDR2 from the germline V gene are MDHEN and SYDVKM. The CDR3 spans 15 residues. Trimming removed 1 base at V and 3 bases at J, with 12 bases between.

V and J are TRBV7-2 and TRBJ1-1; a weak D match, TRBD1 (6 bases). Germline lookup yields CDR1 SGHTA and CDR2 FQGNSA. V was clipped by 2 bases and J by 3 bases, with 13 bases between them. The CDR3 covers 15 residues. The CDR3 spells CASSLKIGQYTEAFF. CDR3 DNA sequence: TGTGCCAGCAGCTTAAAAATTGGACAGTACACTGAAGCTTTCTTT.

The V gene is TRBV5-5, the J gene TRBJ2-3; 7 bases fit TRBD2. This CDR3 region has 15 residues. Trimming cost V 4 bases and J 6 bases; bases outside gene matches: 11. Per germline, CDR1 SGHKS and CDR2 YYEKEE (reference sequence). CDR3 bases: TGTGCCAGCAGCCCTGTTGGATGGGAGGGGGATACGCAGTATTTT. This sequence encodes CASSPVGWEGDTQYF.

Concerning this clone: A junction boundary mismatches the germline segment, possibly from a read error. The chain combines TRBV9 with TRBJ2-2, with 8 nucleotides matching TRBD1. Germline CDR1 reads SGDLS; CDR2 reads YYNGEE. The CDR3 is 19 residues long. The CDR3, as DNA: TGTGCCAGCAGCGTAGTTAGTTGGACAGGGAGAGGGAAGGCCCGGGGAGCTGTTTTT. Its protein product is CASSVVSWTGRGKARGAVF.

The chain links TRBV3-1 (or the pseudogene TRBV3-2) to TRBJ2-3; 10 nucleotides match TRBD2. CDR3 length: 18 residues. V was clipped by 0 bases and J by 4 bases; unmatched bases: 10. Germline CDR1 is LGHDT and CDR2 is YNNKEL (reference sequence). CDR3 bases: TGTGCCAGCAGCCAAGATCTCCTACTAGCGGGAATTCCAGATACGCAGTATTTT. It codes for CASSQDLLLAGIPDTQYF.

The CDR3 is CASTRTGISYEQYF. CDR3 coding DNA: TGTGCCAGCACCAGGACAGGGATTTCCTACGAGCAGTACTTC. The chain uses TRBV6-5 and TRBJ2-7, with 8 nucleotides matching TRBD1. The CDR3 extends over 14 amino acids. V shed 7 bases and J 1 base; nucleotides not matched to a gene: 6. The germline V gene has CDR1 MNHEY and CDR2 SVGAGI.

The chain couples TRBV7-9 to TRBJ2-1; 8 bases are a match to TRBD1. Germline trimming cut 3 bases from V and 8 bases from J; bases unmatched to any gene: 12. This CDR3 comprises 16 residues. Per the germline V gene, CDR1 is SEHNR and CDR2 is FQNEAQ (reference sequence). The CDR3 here is CASSFSGDRLSDEQFF. CDR3 coding DNA: TGTGCCAGCAGCTTTTCGGGGGACAGGCTATCGGATGAGCAGTTCTTC.

The chain couples TRBV6-5 to TRBJ2-2, with TRBD1 matching over 7 bases. V was clipped by 6 bases and J by 5 bases; unmatched bases: 9. The CDR3 totals 15 residues. The germline V gene encodes CDR1 MNHEY and CDR2 SVGAGI. In DNA, the CDR3 is TGTGCCAGCAGCCCCGGGACAGCCCTAACCGGGGAGCTGTTTTTT. It encodes CASSPGTALTGELFF.

The rearrangement uses TRBV6-5 and TRBJ2-3, with 10 bases identical to TRBD2. CDR3 length: 15 amino acids. The V and J ends lost 5 bases and 4 bases, in that order; junction bases with no gene match: 6. Germline V CDR1 and CDR2: MNHEY, SVGAGI. The CDR3 nucleotides are TGTGCCAGCAGTCCGGGACTAGCGAGGTCAGATACGCAGTATTTT. The encoded protein is CASSPGLARSDTQYF.

V and J are TRBV7-2 and TRBJ2-1; 8 nucleotides line up with TRBD2. This CDR3 region has 15 residues. Germline V gene data show CDR1 as SGHTA and CDR2 as FQGNSA. V lost 5 bases to trimming and J lost 4 bases; unmatched junction nucleotides: 7. CDR3 residues: CASSPGGASYNEQFF. The CDR3 region has the DNA TGTGCCAGCAGCCCCGGGGGGGCCTCATACAATGAGCAGTTCTTC.

The CDR3 is CATSGAGNSNQPQHF. For the CDR3, the DNA is TGTGCCACCAGTGGCGCGGGGAATAGCAATCAGCCCCAGCATTTT. The chain carries TRBV24-1 and TRBJ1-5; D is ambiguous. This CDR3 has 15 residues. Trimming took off 5 bases at V and 0 bases at J, with 10 bases between the two ends. Germline V gene sequence: CDR1 KGHDR, CDR2 SFDVKD.

J is TRBJ2-5 and V is TRBV4-3; 10 positions agree with TRBD2. Germline-derived CDR1 and CDR2 are LGHNA and YSLEER. Trimming took 2 bases from V and 4 from J; bases not matched to a gene: 16. The CDR3 covers 19 residues. This chain's CDR3 is CASSQSWGRASGGVETQYF. In nucleotides, the CDR3 is TGCGCCAGCAGCCAATCGTGGGGTCGGGCTAGCGGGGGAGTAGAGACCCAGTACTTC.

The chain employs TRBV5-6 and TRBJ2-5; TRBD1 aligns across 7 bases. This CDR3 spans 16 amino acids. CDR1 SGHDT and CDR2 YYEEEE come from the germline V gene. The V gene end was trimmed by 0 bases and the J gene end by 3 bases; junction bases not matched to a gene: 8. The CDR3 spells CASSLELRQGEETQYF. CDR3 sequence (DNA): TGTGCCAGCAGCTTGGAGTTGAGGCAGGGGGAAGAGACCCAGTACTTC. Looking up the rest from reference TRBV5-6 and TRBJ2-5 gives the full variable domain: DAGVTQSPTHLIKTRGQQVTLRCSPKSGHDTVSWYQQALGQGPQFIFQYYEEEERQRGNFPDRFSGHQFPNYSSELNVNALLLGDSALYLCASSLELRQGEETQYFGPGTRLLVL.

V and J are TRBV6-5 and TRBJ1-2; D gene unclear. Trimming took 2 bases from V and 6 from J, leaving 10 bases between them. The germline V gene encodes CDR1 MNHEY and CDR2 SVGAGI. The CDR3 has 13 residues. The CDR3: CASSYRYIDGYTF. The CDR3 DNA sequence: TGTGCCAGCAGTTACCGTTACATTGATGGCTACACCTTC.

The DNA for the CDR3 is TGTGCCAGCAGTATGGGACAAGTCGGCTACACCTTC. Translation gives CASSMGQVGYTF. The V gene is TRBV25-1, the J gene TRBJ1-2; D is perhaps TRBD1 (6 bases). V shed 5 bases and J shed 8 bases, with 12 bases lying between them. Germline assignment: CDR1 MGHDK and CDR2 SYGVNS. The CDR3 length is 12 residues.

The chain joins TRBV7-2 to TRBJ1-5; TRBD1 is a possible D gene (6 bases). The CDR3 runs to 13 residues. The V end lost 5 bases, the J end lost 7 bases, and 12 bases lay between the germline ends. Germline CDR1 SGHTA, CDR2 FQGNSA. The CDR3 DNA reads as TGTGCCAGCAGCCTAAGACAGGACCAGCCCCAGCATTTT. Translating gives CASSLRQDQPQHF.

This clone occurred a few times. The chain uses TRBV5-1 and TRBJ2-3, with 7 bases matching TRBD1. The germline gives CDR1 SGHRS, CDR2 YFSETQ. The CDR3 runs to 14 residues. The ends lost 2 bases at V and 2 bases at J; junction bases unmatched: 2. The CDR3 loop reads CASSLGTATDTQYF. The CDR3, as DNA: TGCGCCAGCAGCTTAGGGACAGCCACAGATACGCAGTATTTT.

The chain combines TRBV7-9 with TRBJ2-7; TRBD1 is a possible D gene (6 bases). Germline CDR1 SEHNR, CDR2 FQNEAQ (reference sequence). Trimming removed 2 bases at V and 3 bases at J, with 11 bases between. The CDR3 sequence is 14 residues long. CDR3 sequence reads: CASSLSYRDYEQYF. The CDR3 nucleotides read TGTGCCAGCAGCTTATCCTACAGGGACTACGAGCAGTACTTC.

The V call is TRBV18, the J call TRBJ1-5, with D possibly being TRBD1 (5 bases). The germline V and J ends were trimmed by 4 bases and 7 bases, with 14 bases remaining between them. The germline V gene has CDR1 KGHSH and CDR2 LQKENI. There are 14 residues in the CDR3. Here the CDR3 DNA reads TGTGCCAGCTCACGGGGCGGTGGGGGGCAGCCCCAGCATTTT. Its translation: CASSRGGGGQPQHF.

The chain is built from TRBV5-4 and TRBJ2-3, with D possibly TRBD2 on 5 matching bases. Germline V gene sequence: CDR1 SGHNT, CDR2 YYREEE (reference sequence). Trimming took 3 bases from V and 4 from J, leaving 9 bases between them. The CDR3 sequence is 13 residues long. CDR3 nucleotide sequence: TGTGCCAGCAGCTCTATTAGCGCAGATACGCAGTATTTT. Encoded protein: CASSSISADTQYF.

This clone came up a few times. The V and J genes are TRBV27 and TRBJ2-3; 7 nucleotides line up with TRBD1. CDR3 length equals 13 residues. Germline V gene lookup returns CDR1 MNHEY and CDR2 SMNVEV (reference sequence). Trimming took 3 bases from V and 4 from J; bases not matched to a gene: 1. CDR3 bases: TGTGCCAGCAGTTTTCAGGGGGCAGATACGCAGTATTTT. Its translation: CASSFQGADTQYF.

The CDR3 spells CASSSNRVGMNTEAFF. The CDR3 DNA reads TGTGCCAGCAGCTCGAACAGGGTAGGGATGAACACTGAAGCTTTCTTT. V is TRBV13 and J is TRBJ1-1, with D possibly being TRBD1 (6 bases). This CDR3 is built from 16 residues. The germline CDR1 and CDR2 sequences are PRHDT and FYEKMQ (reference sequence). V was pared by 4 bases and J by 0 bases, with 15 bases between.

The chain is built from TRBV7-9 and TRBJ1-1; D uncertain. The CDR3 is 13 residues long. Germline CDR1 and CDR2: SEHNR and FQNEAQ (reference sequence). V lost 5 bases and J 6 bases, leaving 13 bases between the germline ends. The CDR3 DNA is TGTGCCAGCAGCCAACGAACTGAATCTGAAGCTTTCTTT. Amino acids: CASSQRTESEAFF.

The chain couples TRBV6-5 to TRBJ2-7; no firm D call. V was pared by 5 bases and J by 5 bases, with 13 bases between. The V gene's germline CDR1 is MNHEY and CDR2 SVGAGI. This CDR3 is built from 13 residues. CDR3 coding DNA: TGTGCCAGCAGTATGCGACATTCTCACGAGCAGTACTTC. Its protein product is CASSMRHSHEQYF.

This clone was detected only a few times. The V and J genes are TRBV5-4 and TRBJ2-5, with TRBD2 identical over 8 bases. Germline trimming cut 4 bases from V and 2 bases from J; bases unmatched to any gene: 10. The CDR3 loop spans 16 amino acids. The germline V gene has CDR1 SGHNT and CDR2 YYREEE (reference sequence). The CDR3 loop reads CASSGESGTRQETQYF. The CDR3, as DNA: TGTGCCAGCAGCGGCGAGAGCGGGACTAGACAAGAGACCCAGTACTTC.

This clone was recorded once. The chain combines TRBV7-8 with TRBJ2-1; no clear D gene. This CDR3 region has 17 residues. V lost 3 bases and J lost 0, with 15 bases in between. CDR1 SGHVS and CDR2 FQNEAQ come from the germline V gene. The CDR3 nucleotides are TGTGCCAGCAGCTTCGCAGTGGGCCCGAGCTCCTACAATGAGCAGTTCTTC. The encoded protein is CASSFAVGPSSYNEQFF.